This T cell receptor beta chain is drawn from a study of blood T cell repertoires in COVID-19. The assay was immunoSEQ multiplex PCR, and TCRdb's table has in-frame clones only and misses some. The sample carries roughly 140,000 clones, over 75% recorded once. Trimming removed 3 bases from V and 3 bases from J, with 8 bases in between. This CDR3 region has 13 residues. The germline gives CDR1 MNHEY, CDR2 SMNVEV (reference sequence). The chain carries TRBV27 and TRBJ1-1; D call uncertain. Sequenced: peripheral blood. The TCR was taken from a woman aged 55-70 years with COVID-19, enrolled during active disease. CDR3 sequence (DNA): TGTGCCAGCAGTTTGGAGCGGGACACTGAAGCTTTCTTT. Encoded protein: CASSLERDTEAFF.